A selection of T cell receptor beta chains follows, all from one sample in a study of blood T cell repertoires in COVID-19. Sequenced by immunoSEQ multiplex PCR; TCRdb stores in-frame clones only, minus some. The sample has about 310,000 clones, around 90% seen once; the top ten hold around 0.96%. Sequencing input: peripheral blood. Every receptor here comes from a middle-aged woman with COVID-19, enrolled during active disease. The CDR3 runs from the conserved cysteine through the conserved F or W. D genes are given only for firm matches.

V: TRBV4-2
D: TRBD2
J: TRBJ2-7
DNA: TGTGCCAGCAGCCCGGGGGGAAACTACGAGCAGTACTTC
CDR3: CASSPGGNYEQYF

V: TRBV6-5
D: .
J: TRBJ1-5
DNA: TGTGCCAGCAGTTACTCAGGTGCGGTTAATCAGCCCCAGCATTTT
CDR3: CASSYSGAVNQPQHF

V: TRBV7-2
D: .
J: TRBJ1-5
DNA: TGTGCCAGCAGCTTAGCCGGGGGTCAGCCCCAGCATTTT
CDR3: CASSLAGGQPQHF

V: TRBV7-2
D: .
J: TRBJ1-5
DNA: TGTGCCAGCAGCTTAGGGGCGAATCAGCCCCAGCATTTT
CDR3: CASSLGANQPQHF

V: TRBV6-2/TRBV6-3
D: TRBD1
J: TRBJ1-2
DNA: TGTGCCAGCAGTTACCACGGGACAGGGGGCCTTTACGGTGGCTACACCTTC
CDR3: CASSYHGTGGLYGGYTF

V: TRBV4-3
D: TRBD2
J: TRBJ2-1
DNA: TGCGCCAGCAGCCAAGTTTTACCTCTGGGACTAGCGGAGAATGAGCAGTTCTTC
CDR3: CASSQVLPLGLAENEQFF

V: TRBV28
D: .
J: TRBJ1-5
DNA: TGTGCCAGCACCCTTTGGACAGTTTATAGCAATCAGCCCCAGCATTTT
CDR3: CASTLWTVYSNQPQHF

V: TRBV18
D: TRBD2
J: TRBJ2-1
DNA: TGTGCCAGCCGCATCTCGGGACTAGACTTCAATGAGCAGTTCTTC
CDR3: CASRISGLDFNEQFF

V: TRBV28
D: .
J: TRBJ1-1
DNA: TGTGCCAGCCGTTTCTCGGACAGAAGAGAAGCTTTCTTT
CDR3: CASRFSDRREAFF

V: TRBV2
D: TRBD1
J: TRBJ1-6
DNA: TGTGCCAGCAGTGATAGACAGGGCTCCTATAATTCACCCCTCCACTTT
CDR3: CASSDRQGSYNSPLHF

V: TRBV5-1
D: .
J: TRBJ1-6
DNA: TGCGCCAGCAGCTTGGATGATAGTTCACCCCTCCACTTT
CDR3: CASSLDDSSPLHF

V: TRBV9
D: TRBD2
J: TRBJ2-1
DNA: TGTGCCAGCAGCGTAGAGCCGGGACTAGCGGGAGGGGTATACAATGAGCAGTTCTTC
CDR3: CASSVEPGLAGGVYNEQFF

V: TRBV19
D: TRBD1
J: TRBJ1-2
DNA: TGTGCCAGTAGTACCCTAGCCGGGACAGGGGGTGATAGCTTCTATGGCTACACCTTC
CDR3: CASSTLAGTGGDSFYGYTF